A single sample is the source of the 4 T cell receptor beta chains below, sequenced in a study of shared T cell receptors in the human thymus. This table comes from immunoSEQ multiplex PCR, and its TCRdb copy is limited to in-frame clones, with some not included. The top ten hold over 0.008% of the sample, which has 700,000 or so clones, 70% to 90% seen once. These data were also reused for a study on human thymus T cells.

Sequenced sample: thymocytes. These TCRs come from a girl in the first two years of life with a congenital heart defect.

The chain has TRBV14 and TRBJ1-1; the match to TRBD1 covers 7 bases. The germline V gene has CDR1 SGHDN and CDR2 FVKESK. V gave up 5 bases and J gave up 4 bases; unmatched junction bases: 19. The CDR3 is made up of 18 amino acids. This chain's CDR3 is CASSMKPGQTIVGTEAFF. The CDR3 region has the DNA TGTGCCAGCAGCATGAAACCGGGACAGACAATAGTTGGCACTGAAGCTTTCTTT.

This clone appeared a single time. This chain connects TRBV6-6 to TRBJ1-1; 7 bases align to TRBD1. Trimming cost V 6 bases and J 2 bases; bases outside gene matches: 6. This CDR3 is built from 14 residues. Germline V lookup: CDR1 MNHNY, CDR2 SVGAGI (reference sequence). The CDR3 nucleotides read TGTGCCAGCAGACTGACAGGGTTAAACACTGAAGCTTTCTTT. It yields the protein CASRLTGLNTEAFF.

CDR3 in DNA: TGCGCCAGCAGCTTGGGGCTAGCGGGGTTCTCCTACAATGAGCAGTTCTTC. It specifies CASSLGLAGFSYNEQFF. The chain carries TRBV5-1 and TRBJ2-1; 9 nucleotides agree with TRBD2. The V and J ends lost 0 bases and 0 bases, in that order; junction bases with no gene match: 4. The CDR3 is 17 residues long. Germline lookup yields CDR1 SGHRS and CDR2 YFSETQ. Based on the CDR3 plus reference TRBV5-1 and TRBJ2-1, the full variable domain is KAGVTQTPRYLIKTRGQQVTLSCSPISGHRSVSWYQQTPGQGLQFLFEYFSETQRNKGNFPGRFSGRQFSNSRSEMNVSTLELGDSALYLCASSLGLAGFSYNEQFFGPGTRLTVL.

The genes are TRBV7-9 and TRBJ2-2; 9 positions agree with TRBD1. The CDR3 contains 18 residues. Germline V lookup: CDR1 SEHNR, CDR2 FQNEAQ (reference sequence). V dropped 1 base and J dropped 6; count of bases not matched to a gene: 12. As DNA, the CDR3 is TGTGCCAGCAGCTTAGAACAGGGGGCGCTGGTGACTCCCGGGGAGCTGTTTTTT. Translating gives CASSLEQGALVTPGELFF.